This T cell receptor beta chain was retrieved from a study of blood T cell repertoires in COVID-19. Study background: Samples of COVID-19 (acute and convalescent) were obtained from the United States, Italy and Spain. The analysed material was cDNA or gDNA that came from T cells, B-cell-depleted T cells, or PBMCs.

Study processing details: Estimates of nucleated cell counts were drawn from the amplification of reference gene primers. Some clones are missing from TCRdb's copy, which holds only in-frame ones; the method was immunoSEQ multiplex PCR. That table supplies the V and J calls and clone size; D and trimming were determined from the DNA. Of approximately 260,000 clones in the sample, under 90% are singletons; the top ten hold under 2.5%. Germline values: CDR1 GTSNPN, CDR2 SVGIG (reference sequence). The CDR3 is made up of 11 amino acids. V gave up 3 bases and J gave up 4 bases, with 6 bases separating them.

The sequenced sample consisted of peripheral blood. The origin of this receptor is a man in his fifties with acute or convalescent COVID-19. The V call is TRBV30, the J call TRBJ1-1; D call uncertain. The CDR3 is CAWRAPTEAFF. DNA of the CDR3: TGTGCCTGGAGGGCCCCCACTGAAGCTTTCTTT. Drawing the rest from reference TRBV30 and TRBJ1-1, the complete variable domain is SQTIHQWPATLVQPVGSPLSLECTVEGTSNPNLYWYRQAAGRGLQLLFYSVGIGQISSEVPQNLSASRPQDRQFILSSKKLLLSDSGFYLCAWRAPTEAFFGQGTRLTVV.